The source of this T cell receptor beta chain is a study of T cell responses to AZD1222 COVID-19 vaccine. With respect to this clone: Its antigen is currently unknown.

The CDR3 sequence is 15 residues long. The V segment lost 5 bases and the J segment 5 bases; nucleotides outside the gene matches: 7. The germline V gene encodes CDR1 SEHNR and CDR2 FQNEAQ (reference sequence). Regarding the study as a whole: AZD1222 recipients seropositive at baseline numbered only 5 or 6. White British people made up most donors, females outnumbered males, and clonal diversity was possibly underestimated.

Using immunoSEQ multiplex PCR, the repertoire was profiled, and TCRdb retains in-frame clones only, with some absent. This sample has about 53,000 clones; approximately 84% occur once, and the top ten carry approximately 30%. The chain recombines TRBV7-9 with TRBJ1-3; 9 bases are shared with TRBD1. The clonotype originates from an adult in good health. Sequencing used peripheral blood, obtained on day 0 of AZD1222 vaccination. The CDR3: CASSVGTGPRNTIYF. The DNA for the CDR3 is TGTGCCAGCAGCGTCGGGACAGGGCCCAGAAACACCATATATTTT.